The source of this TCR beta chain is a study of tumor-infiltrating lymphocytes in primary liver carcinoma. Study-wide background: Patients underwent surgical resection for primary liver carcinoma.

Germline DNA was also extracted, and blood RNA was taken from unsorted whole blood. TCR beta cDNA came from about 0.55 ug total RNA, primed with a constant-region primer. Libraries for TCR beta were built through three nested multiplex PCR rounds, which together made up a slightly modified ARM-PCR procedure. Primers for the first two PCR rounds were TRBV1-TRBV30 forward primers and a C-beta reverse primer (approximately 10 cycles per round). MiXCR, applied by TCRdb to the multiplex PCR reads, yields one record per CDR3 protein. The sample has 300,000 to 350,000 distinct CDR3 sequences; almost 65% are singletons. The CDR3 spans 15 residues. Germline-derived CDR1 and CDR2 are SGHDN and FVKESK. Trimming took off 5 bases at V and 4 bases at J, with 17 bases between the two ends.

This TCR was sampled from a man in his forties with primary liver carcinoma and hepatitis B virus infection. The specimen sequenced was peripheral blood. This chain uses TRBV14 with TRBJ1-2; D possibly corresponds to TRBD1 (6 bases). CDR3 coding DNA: TGTGCCAGCAGCGTTGGGGGCCGGCACCTCTATGGCTACACCTTC. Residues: CASSVGGRHLYGYTF.